The 5 T cell receptor beta chains reported below all come from one sample, sequenced in a study of cytomegalovirus exposure and HLA in healthy donors. Repertoires were generated with immunoSEQ multiplex PCR, while TCRdb's copy carries only in-frame clones and drops some. The data contain fewer than 120,000 clones, more than 75% of them singletons. Material: PBMCs. All receptors derive from a woman aged 25 to 39 in good health and CMV-seropositive.

The chain carries TRBV7-2 and TRBJ2-5, with 11 bases identical to TRBD2. CDR1 is SGHTA and CDR2 is FQGNSA in the germline V gene. V trimming: 5 bases; J trimming: 1 base; junction bases outside the gene matches: 3. This CDR3 contains 15 residues. In nucleotides, the CDR3 is TGTGCCAGCAGCCTTACTAGCGGGGGCCAAGAGACCCAGTACTTC. Translated, it gives CASSLTSGGQETQYF.

The chain couples TRBV4-3 to TRBJ2-1, with 15 nucleotides matching TRBD2. V lost 3 bases, J lost 8 bases, and 11 bases stayed unmatched. The CDR3 has 18 amino acids. Germline CDR1 and CDR2: LGHNA and YSLEER. CDR3 amino acids: CASSQRTSGRALGDEQFF. Here the CDR3 DNA reads TGCGCCAGCAGCCAGAGGACTAGCGGGAGGGCCCTCGGTGATGAGCAGTTCTTC.

V gene TRBV13 combines with J gene TRBJ2-7; TRBD1 is a possible D gene (5 bases). This CDR3 region has 14 residues. V was pared by 2 bases and J by 5 bases, with 13 bases between. CDR1 is PRHDT and CDR2 is FYEKMQ in the germline V gene (reference sequence). The CDR3 DNA reads TGTGCCAGCAGCTTAAGGCAGGGCGTCGACGAGCAGTACTTC. It codes for CASSLRQGVDEQYF.

The V call is TRBV5-1, the J call TRBJ2-5; the match to TRBD2 covers 9 bases. V trimming: 0 bases; J trimming: 2 bases; junction bases outside the gene matches: 5. The germline CDR1 and CDR2 sequences are SGHRS and YFSETQ. The CDR3 has 16 amino acids. CDR3 nucleotide sequence: TGCGCCAGCAGCTTGGTTCTAGCGGGGAGACAAGAGACCCAGTACTTC. It codes for CASSLVLAGRQETQYF.

V gene TRBV4-2 combines with J gene TRBJ2-1; D might be TRBD2 (5 bases). The germline CDR1 and CDR2 sequences are LGHNA and YNFKEQ. The CDR3 loop spans 14 amino acids. Trimming cost V 0 bases and J 11 bases, with 14 bases left between them. CDR3 nucleotides: TGTGCCAGCAGCCAAGATCTGACTAACCCTAAGCAGTTCTTC. This codes for CASSQDLTNPKQFF.